A single sample gave rise to the 17 T cell receptor beta chains below, sequenced in a study of T cells in Graves' hyperthyroidism and ophthalmopathy. There were TCR beta CDR3 regions amplified from RNA transcripts. The primer set for the first-round RT-PCR of the TCR CDR3 was HTBI. TCRdb ran MiXCR on the multiplex PCR reads and lists one entry per CDR3 protein. Of around 800,000 distinct CDR3 sequences in the sample, 38% were seen once. The sample consisted of blood. The receptors stem from a man aged 18-30 years with Graves' hyperthyroidism.

This clonotype has just a few counts. This chain links TRBV7-2 with TRBJ2-5; D remains unclear. This CDR3 is built from 13 residues. V lost 2 bases and J lost 5, with 9 bases in between. Germline V CDR1 and CDR2: SGHTA, FQGNSA. This CDR3 is CASSLILRETQYF. The DNA for the CDR3 is TGTGCCAGCAGCTTAATATTGCGGGAGACCCAGTACTTC.

Turning to this clonotype: This may stem from a read error, because a much larger clone lies one nucleotide away. The genes are TRBV7-8 and TRBJ1-2, with D uncertain. The CDR3 contains 14 residues. Germline CDR1 SGHVS, CDR2 FQNEAQ. The CDR3 spells CASTRRRVDYGHTF. The CDR3 DNA is TGTGCCAGCACCCGTCGGAGGGTTGACTATGGCCACACCTTC. Full variable domain (outside the CDR3, taken from reference TRBV7-8 and TRBJ1-2): GAGVSQSPRYKVAKRGQDVALRCDPISGHVSLFWYQQALGQGPEFLTYFQNEAQLDKSGLPSDRFFAERPEGSVSTLKIQRTQQEDSAVYLCASTRRRVDYGHTFGSGTRLTVV.

A note on this clonotype: Germline is not matched at one junction end, which may reflect a read error. The genes are TRBV7-2 and TRBJ1-3; D remains ambiguous. This CDR3 is built from 15 residues. Germline V gives CDR1 SGHTA, CDR2 FQGNSA. The DNA of the CDR3 is TGCGCCAGCAGTTCACTGTCAAGCTCTGGAAACACCATATATTTT. It is translated as CASSSLSSSGNTIYF. Filled out from reference TRBV7-2 and TRBJ1-3, the complete variable domain reads GAGVSQSPSNKVTEKGKDVELRCDPISGHTALYWYRQSLGQGLEFLIYFQGNSAPDKSGLPSDRFSAERTGGSVSTLTIQRTQQEDSAVYLCASSSLSSSGNTIYFGEGSWLTVV.

In this sample, this clonotype turned up a few times. This chain joins TRBV6-5 and TRBJ1-1; 7 positions agree with TRBD1. Trimming cost V 5 bases and J 4 bases; bases outside gene matches: 13. The CDR3 runs 16 residues. In germline, CDR1 is MNHEY, CDR2 SVGAGI. This CDR3 is CASSERTGLRGTEAFF. Written as DNA, the CDR3 is TGTGCCAGCAGTGAAAGGACAGGTCTTCGGGGCACTGAAGCTTTCTTT.

The chain uses TRBV29-1 and TRBJ1-2, with 7 bases lining up with TRBD1. This CDR3 comprises 13 residues. Germline-derived CDR1 and CDR2 are SQVTM and ANQGSEA. V shed 4 bases and J 5 bases; nucleotides not matched to a gene: 7. In DNA, the CDR3 is TGCAGCGTTGTAGCGGACAGGATATATGGCTACACCTTC. Its protein is CSVVADRIYGYTF.

The chain joins TRBV4-1 to TRBJ2-7; 7 nucleotides match TRBD2. The V gene's germline CDR1 is MGHRA and CDR2 YSYEKL. The CDR3 has 17 amino acids. Trimming at V came to 1 base and at J to 3 bases, leaving 12 bases not matched to a gene. In nucleotides, the CDR3 is TGCGCCAGCAGCCAAGTCCTTGAGTGGGGCGGGAGCTACGAGCAGTACTTC. Translating it yields CASSQVLEWGGSYEQYF.

This clonotype was observed at least ten times. The chain carries TRBV15 and TRBJ2-7; 11 bases line up with TRBD2. Looked up from germline, CDR1 is LNHNV and CDR2 is YYDKDF (reference sequence). The V gene end was trimmed by 0 bases and the J gene end by 6 bases; junction bases not matched to a gene: 1. The CDR3 is made up of 14 amino acids. In nucleotides, the CDR3 is TGTGCCACCAGCAGAGATACTAGCGGGAGCGAGCAGTACTTC. Protein: CATSRDTSGSEQYF.

This clonotype appeared many times. The chain carries TRBV10-3 and TRBJ2-7; 7 bases agree with TRBD2. The CDR3 is 16 residues long. J gave up 0 bases and V 3 bases, and 8 bases lay outside the gene matches. Germline V gene sequence: CDR1 ENHRY, CDR2 SYGVKD. The CDR3 DNA is TGTGCCATCAGTGAAGGTCTAGCGGCCTCCTCCTACGAGCAGTACTTC. Protein sequence: CAISEGLAASSYEQYF.

This clonotype appeared many times. This chain uses TRBV15 with TRBJ2-5; the match to TRBD2 covers 10 bases. Trimming at V came to 6 bases and at J to 4 bases, leaving 17 bases not matched to a gene. This CDR3 spans 18 amino acids. From germline, CDR1 is LNHNV and CDR2 YYDKDF (reference sequence). CDR3 DNA sequence: TGTGCCACCAGACCCTTCAGCGGGAGGGCCGGAGCCGGAGAGACCCAGTACTTC. Its translation: CATRPFSGRAGAGETQYF. Full variable domain (rest looked up from reference TRBV15 and TRBJ2-5): DAMVIQNPRYQVTQFGKPVTLSCSQTLNHNVMYWYQQKSSQAPKLLFHYYDKDFNNEADTPDNFQSRRPNTSFCFLDIRSPGLGDTAMYLCATRPFSGRAGAGETQYFGPGTRLLVL.

This clonotype was seen many times. The rearrangement uses TRBV7-9 and TRBJ2-6; D not resolved. Germline V CDR1 and CDR2: SEHNR, FQNEAQ (reference sequence). The V and J ends lost 5 bases and 0 bases respectively, with 14 bases between them. There are 17 residues in the CDR3. CDR3 residues: CASSRLISGSGANVLTF. CDR3 sequence (DNA): TGTGCCAGCAGCCGCCTGATCTCGGGCTCTGGGGCCAACGTCCTGACTTTC.

This clonotype was seen repeatedly, ten times or more. V usage is TRBV19 and J usage is TRBJ2-6; D is unresolved. The germline gives CDR1 LNHDA, CDR2 SQIVND (reference sequence). This CDR3 has 14 residues. Between the trimmed V and J ends, which lost 5 bases and 1 base, there was a span of 6 bases. The CDR3 nucleotides are TGTGCCAGTAGTTCTACGTCTGGGGCCAACGTCCTGACTTTC. Protein product: CASSSTSGANVLTF.

The V and J genes are TRBV10-3 and TRBJ2-5; 7 bases are a match to TRBD1. Trimming took 6 bases from V and 1 from J; bases not matched to a gene: 5. The CDR3 runs to 14 residues. Germline CDR1 reads ENHRY; CDR2 reads SYGVKD. Here the CDR3 DNA reads TGTGCCATCAGGGGAAGGGACAGCCAAGAGACCCAGTACTTC. Its translation is CAIRGRDSQETQYF.

This clonotype occurred many times. DNA for the CDR3: TGTGCCACTAACCGACAGGGCGGCGGGGAGCTGTTTTTT. Translating gives CATNRQGGGELFF. The V gene is TRBV19, the J gene TRBJ2-2; 7 positions match TRBD1. The CDR3 length is 13 residues. The J segment lost 7 bases and the V segment lost 10 bases, leaving 9 bases of the junction unmatched. Germline assignment: CDR1 LNHDA and CDR2 SQIVND (reference sequence).

This clonotype has a count of ten or more. This sequence joins TRBV10-3 and TRBJ1-5, with D uncertain. CDR3 length: 14 residues. Between the trimmed V and J ends, which lost 6 bases and 1 base, there was a span of 10 bases. CDR1 is ENHRY, CDR2 SYGVKD, per germline. The CDR3 bases are TGTGCCATCAGCCCGGGTCACAGCAATCAGCCCCAGCATTTT. Translated: CAISPGHSNQPQHF.

As to this clonotype: A read error may produce the germline difference seen at one junction end. The genes are TRBV7-9 and TRBJ2-5; D is uncertain. Germline assignment: CDR1 SEHNR and CDR2 FQNEAQ (reference sequence). The CDR3 totals 14 residues. CDR3 sequence (DNA): TGTGCCAGCAGCTTTACAGCGCACCAAGGGACCCAGTACTTC. Translation gives CASSFTAHQGTQYF. Full variable domain (remainder filled in from reference TRBV7-9 and TRBJ2-5): DTGVSQNPRHKITKRGQNVTFRCDPISEHNRLYWYRQTLGQGPEFLTYFQNEAQLEKSRLLSDRFSAERPKGSFSTLEIQRTEQGDSAMYLCASSFTAHQGTQYFGPGTRLLVL.

This clonotype showed up just a few times. The CDR3 region is CASSHRSLAGGPNGELFF. Written as DNA, the CDR3 is TGTGCCAGCAGCCATCGATCGCTAGCGGGAGGGCCAAACGGGGAGCTGTTTTTT. The V and J genes are TRBV7-9 and TRBJ2-2, with 12 bases that match TRBD2. The CDR3 sequence is 18 residues long. Unmatched junction bases numbered 14, after V lost 5 bases and J lost 7 bases. CDR1 is SEHNR, CDR2 FQNEAQ, per germline (reference sequence).

This clonotype was counted a single time. The chain carries TRBV29-1 and TRBJ1-1, with a possible D match to TRBD1 (6 bases). The CDR3 is made up of 13 amino acids. Germline V CDR1 and CDR2: SQVTM, ANQGSEA. The V and J ends lost 4 bases and 5 bases respectively, with 14 bases between them. The CDR3 protein is CSVVGRGATEAFF. CDR3 sequence (DNA): TGCAGCGTTGTAGGCAGGGGCGCGACTGAAGCTTTCTTT.